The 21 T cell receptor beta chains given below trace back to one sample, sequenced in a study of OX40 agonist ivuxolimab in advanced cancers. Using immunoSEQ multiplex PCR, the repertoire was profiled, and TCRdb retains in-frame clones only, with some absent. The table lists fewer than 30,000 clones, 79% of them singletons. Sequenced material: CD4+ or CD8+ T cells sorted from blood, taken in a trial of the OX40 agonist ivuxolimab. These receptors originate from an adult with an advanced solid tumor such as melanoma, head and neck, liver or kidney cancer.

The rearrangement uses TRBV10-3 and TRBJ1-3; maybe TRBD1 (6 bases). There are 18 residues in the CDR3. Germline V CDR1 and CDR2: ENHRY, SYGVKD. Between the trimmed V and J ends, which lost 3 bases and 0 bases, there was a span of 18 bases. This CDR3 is CAISDLGGQGDSGNTIYF. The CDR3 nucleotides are TGTGCCATCAGTGATCTCGGGGGACAAGGGGACTCTGGAAACACCATATATTTT.

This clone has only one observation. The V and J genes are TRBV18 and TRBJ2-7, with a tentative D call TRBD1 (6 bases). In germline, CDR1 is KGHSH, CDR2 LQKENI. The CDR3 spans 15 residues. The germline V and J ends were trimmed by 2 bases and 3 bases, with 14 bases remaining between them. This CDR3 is CASSPEFGQYYEQYF. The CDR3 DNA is TGTGCCAGCTCACCAGAGTTCGGACAGTACTACGAGCAGTACTTC.

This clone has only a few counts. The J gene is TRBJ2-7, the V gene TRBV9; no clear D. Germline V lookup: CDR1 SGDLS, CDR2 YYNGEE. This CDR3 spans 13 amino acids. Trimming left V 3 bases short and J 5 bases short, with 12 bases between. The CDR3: CASSASMVDEQYF. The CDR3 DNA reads TGTGCCAGCAGCGCTAGTATGGTCGACGAGCAGTACTTC.

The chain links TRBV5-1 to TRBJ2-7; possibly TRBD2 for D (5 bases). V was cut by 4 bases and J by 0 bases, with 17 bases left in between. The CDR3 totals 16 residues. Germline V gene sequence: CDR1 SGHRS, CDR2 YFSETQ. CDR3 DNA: TGCGCCAGCAGCCCCGGGAAGAACCATTACTCCTACGAGCAGTACTTC. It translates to CASSPGKNHYSYEQYF.

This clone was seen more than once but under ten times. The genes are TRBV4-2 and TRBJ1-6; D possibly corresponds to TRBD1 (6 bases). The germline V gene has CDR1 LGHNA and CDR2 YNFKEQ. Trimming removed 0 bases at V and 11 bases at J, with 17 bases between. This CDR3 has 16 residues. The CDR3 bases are TGTGCCAGCAGCCAAGATTTGTATGGGGGCAAGACACCCCTCCACTTT. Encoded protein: CASSQDLYGGKTPLHF.

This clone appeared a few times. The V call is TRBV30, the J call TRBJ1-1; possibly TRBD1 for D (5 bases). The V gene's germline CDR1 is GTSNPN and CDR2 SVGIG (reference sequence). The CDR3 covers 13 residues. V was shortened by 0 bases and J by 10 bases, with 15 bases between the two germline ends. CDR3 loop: CAWSVHGGTRAFF. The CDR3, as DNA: TGTGCCTGGAGTGTACACGGGGGGACTAGAGCTTTCTTT.

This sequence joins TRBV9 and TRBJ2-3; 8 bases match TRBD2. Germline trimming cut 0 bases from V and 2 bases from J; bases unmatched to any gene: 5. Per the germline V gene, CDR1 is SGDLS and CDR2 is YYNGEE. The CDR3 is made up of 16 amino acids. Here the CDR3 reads CASSVDNGGDTDTQYF. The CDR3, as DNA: TGTGCCAGCAGCGTAGATAACGGGGGGGACACAGATACGCAGTATTTT.

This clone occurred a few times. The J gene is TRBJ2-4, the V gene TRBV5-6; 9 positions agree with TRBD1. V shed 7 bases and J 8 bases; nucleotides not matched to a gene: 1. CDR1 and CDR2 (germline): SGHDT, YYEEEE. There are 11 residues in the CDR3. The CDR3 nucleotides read TGTGCCAGCGGACAGGGGCACATTCAGTACTTC. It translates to CASGQGHIQYF.

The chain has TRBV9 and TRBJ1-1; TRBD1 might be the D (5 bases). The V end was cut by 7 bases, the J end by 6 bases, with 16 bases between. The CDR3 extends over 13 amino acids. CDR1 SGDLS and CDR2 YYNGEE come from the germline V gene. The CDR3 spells CASHGEGFPEAFF. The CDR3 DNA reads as TGTGCCAGCCACGGAGAGGGGTTCCCTGAAGCTTTCTTT.

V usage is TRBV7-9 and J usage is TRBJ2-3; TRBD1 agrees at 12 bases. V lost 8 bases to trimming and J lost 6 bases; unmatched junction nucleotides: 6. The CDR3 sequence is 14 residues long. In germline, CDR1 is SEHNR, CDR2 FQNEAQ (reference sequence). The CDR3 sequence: CASLGTGGLDTQYF. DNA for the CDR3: TGTGCCAGCTTGGGGACAGGGGGCCTCGATACGCAGTATTTT.

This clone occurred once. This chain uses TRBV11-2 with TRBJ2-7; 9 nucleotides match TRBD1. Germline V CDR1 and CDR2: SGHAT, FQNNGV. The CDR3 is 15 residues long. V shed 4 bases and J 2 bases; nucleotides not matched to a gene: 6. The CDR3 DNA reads TGTGCCAGCAGCTCAAGGGACAGGGCACCCTACGAGCAGTACTTC. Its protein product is CASSSRDRAPYEQYF.

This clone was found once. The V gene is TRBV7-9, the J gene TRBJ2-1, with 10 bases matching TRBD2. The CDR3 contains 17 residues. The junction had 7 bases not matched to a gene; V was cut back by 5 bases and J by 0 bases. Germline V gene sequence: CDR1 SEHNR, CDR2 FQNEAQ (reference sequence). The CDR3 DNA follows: TGTGCCAGCAGCCCATCGTGGACTAGCGGCTCCTACAATGAGCAGTTCTTC. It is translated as CASSPSWTSGSYNEQFF.

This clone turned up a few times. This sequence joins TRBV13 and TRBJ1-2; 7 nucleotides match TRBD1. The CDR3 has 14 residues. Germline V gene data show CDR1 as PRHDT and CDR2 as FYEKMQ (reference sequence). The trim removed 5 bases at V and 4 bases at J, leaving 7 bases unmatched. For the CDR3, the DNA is TGTGCCAGCAGCGAGCGGGACAGTCGCTATGGCTACACCTTC. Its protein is CASSERDSRYGYTF.

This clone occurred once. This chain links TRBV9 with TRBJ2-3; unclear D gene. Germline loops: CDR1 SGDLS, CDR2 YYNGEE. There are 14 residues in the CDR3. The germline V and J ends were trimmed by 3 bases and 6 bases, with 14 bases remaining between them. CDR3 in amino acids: CASSAPAIPDTQYF. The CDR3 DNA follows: TGTGCCAGCAGCGCCCCAGCCATCCCCGATACGCAGTATTTT. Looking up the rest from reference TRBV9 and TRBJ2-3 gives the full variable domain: DSGVTQTPKHLITATGQRVTLRCSPRSGDLSVYWYQQSLDQGLQFLIQYYNGEERAKGNILERFSAQQFPDLHSELNLSSLELGDSALYFCASSAPAIPDTQYFGPGTRLTVL.

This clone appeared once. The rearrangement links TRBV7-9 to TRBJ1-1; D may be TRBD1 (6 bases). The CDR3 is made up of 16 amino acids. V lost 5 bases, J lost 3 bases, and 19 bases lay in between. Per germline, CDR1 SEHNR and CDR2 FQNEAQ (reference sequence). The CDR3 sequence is CASSPRDISWYTEAFF. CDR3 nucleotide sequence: TGTGCCAGCAGCCCCCGGGACATATCATGGTACACTGAAGCTTTCTTT.

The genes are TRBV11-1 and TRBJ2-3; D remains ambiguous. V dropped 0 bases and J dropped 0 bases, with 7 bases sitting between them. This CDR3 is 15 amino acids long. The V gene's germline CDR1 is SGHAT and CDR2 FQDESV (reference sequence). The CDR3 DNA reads TGTGCCAGCAGCTTAGCGCACGGTAGCACAGATACGCAGTATTTT. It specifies CASSLAHGSTDTQYF.

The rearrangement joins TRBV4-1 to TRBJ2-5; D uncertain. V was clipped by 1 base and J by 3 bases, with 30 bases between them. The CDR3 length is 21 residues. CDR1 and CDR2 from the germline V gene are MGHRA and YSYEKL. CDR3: CASSQGRGPELPSENKETQYF. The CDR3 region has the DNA TGCGCCAGCAGCCAAGGACGCGGACCGGAGCTACCGTCTGAGAATAAAGAGACCCAGTACTTC.

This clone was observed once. CDR3 in amino acids: CATRAPLSGGLSSYNEQFF. The CDR3 coding sequence is TGTGCCACCAGGGCTCCCCTTTCAGGGGGCCTTAGCTCCTACAATGAGCAGTTCTTC. This chain connects TRBV15 to TRBJ2-1; 8 nucleotides agree with TRBD1. CDR3 size: 19 residues. Trimming cost V 6 bases and J 0 bases; bases outside gene matches: 16. Germline-derived CDR1 and CDR2 are LNHNV and YYDKDF (reference sequence).

CDR3 sequence reads: CASSLVPSGNNEQFF. The CDR3 DNA sequence: TGTGCCAGCAGCTTAGTGCCTAGCGGGAATAATGAGCAGTTCTTC. V is TRBV7-3 and J is TRBJ2-1, with TRBD2 identical over 9 bases. The trim removed 2 bases at V and 7 bases at J, leaving 6 bases unmatched. Looked up from germline, CDR1 is SGHTA and CDR2 is FQGTGA. There are 15 residues in the CDR3.

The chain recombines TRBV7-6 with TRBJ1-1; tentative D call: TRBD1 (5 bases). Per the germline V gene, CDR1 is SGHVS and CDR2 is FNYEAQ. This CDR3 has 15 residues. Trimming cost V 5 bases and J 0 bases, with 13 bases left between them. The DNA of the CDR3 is TGTGCCAGCAGCCGCCCAGCAGGGATGAACACTGAAGCTTTCTTT. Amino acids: CASSRPAGMNTEAFF.

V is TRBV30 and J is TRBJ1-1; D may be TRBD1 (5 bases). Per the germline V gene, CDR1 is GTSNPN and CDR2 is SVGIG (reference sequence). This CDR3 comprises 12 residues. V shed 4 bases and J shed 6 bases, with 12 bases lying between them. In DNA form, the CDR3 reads TGTGCCTGGATCGGGGGGATGGCTGAAGCTTTCTTT. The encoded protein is CAWIGGMAEAFF.